This TCR beta chain was recovered during a study of blood T cell repertoires in COVID-19. Study summary: Material from acute and convalescent COVID-19 was sourced from the United States, Italy and Spain. T cells, B-cell-depleted T cells, or PBMCs supplied cDNA or gDNA.

V lost 4 bases to trimming and J lost 4 bases, with 16 bases between them. The CDR3 sequence is 15 residues long. CDR1 is LGHDT and CDR2 is YNNKEL in the germline V gene (reference sequence). In the source study's methods: Cell counts per sample came from amplifying reference gene primers. Data came from immunoSEQ multiplex PCR; TCRdb stores just in-frame clones and leaves some out. V and J calls and clone size are copied from that table; D and trimming were computed from the DNA. The repertoire holds 190,000 or so clones, with under 85% as singletons. This clonotype was sampled from a woman of 80 years or more with acute or convalescent COVID-19. The chain recombines TRBV3-1 (or the pseudogene TRBV3-2) with TRBJ1-1; D call uncertain. The source material was peripheral blood. The CDR3 loop is CASSLGQFEGTEAFF. DNA of the CDR3: TGTGCCAGCAGCCTAGGGCAGTTTGAGGGCACTGAAGCTTTCTTT.